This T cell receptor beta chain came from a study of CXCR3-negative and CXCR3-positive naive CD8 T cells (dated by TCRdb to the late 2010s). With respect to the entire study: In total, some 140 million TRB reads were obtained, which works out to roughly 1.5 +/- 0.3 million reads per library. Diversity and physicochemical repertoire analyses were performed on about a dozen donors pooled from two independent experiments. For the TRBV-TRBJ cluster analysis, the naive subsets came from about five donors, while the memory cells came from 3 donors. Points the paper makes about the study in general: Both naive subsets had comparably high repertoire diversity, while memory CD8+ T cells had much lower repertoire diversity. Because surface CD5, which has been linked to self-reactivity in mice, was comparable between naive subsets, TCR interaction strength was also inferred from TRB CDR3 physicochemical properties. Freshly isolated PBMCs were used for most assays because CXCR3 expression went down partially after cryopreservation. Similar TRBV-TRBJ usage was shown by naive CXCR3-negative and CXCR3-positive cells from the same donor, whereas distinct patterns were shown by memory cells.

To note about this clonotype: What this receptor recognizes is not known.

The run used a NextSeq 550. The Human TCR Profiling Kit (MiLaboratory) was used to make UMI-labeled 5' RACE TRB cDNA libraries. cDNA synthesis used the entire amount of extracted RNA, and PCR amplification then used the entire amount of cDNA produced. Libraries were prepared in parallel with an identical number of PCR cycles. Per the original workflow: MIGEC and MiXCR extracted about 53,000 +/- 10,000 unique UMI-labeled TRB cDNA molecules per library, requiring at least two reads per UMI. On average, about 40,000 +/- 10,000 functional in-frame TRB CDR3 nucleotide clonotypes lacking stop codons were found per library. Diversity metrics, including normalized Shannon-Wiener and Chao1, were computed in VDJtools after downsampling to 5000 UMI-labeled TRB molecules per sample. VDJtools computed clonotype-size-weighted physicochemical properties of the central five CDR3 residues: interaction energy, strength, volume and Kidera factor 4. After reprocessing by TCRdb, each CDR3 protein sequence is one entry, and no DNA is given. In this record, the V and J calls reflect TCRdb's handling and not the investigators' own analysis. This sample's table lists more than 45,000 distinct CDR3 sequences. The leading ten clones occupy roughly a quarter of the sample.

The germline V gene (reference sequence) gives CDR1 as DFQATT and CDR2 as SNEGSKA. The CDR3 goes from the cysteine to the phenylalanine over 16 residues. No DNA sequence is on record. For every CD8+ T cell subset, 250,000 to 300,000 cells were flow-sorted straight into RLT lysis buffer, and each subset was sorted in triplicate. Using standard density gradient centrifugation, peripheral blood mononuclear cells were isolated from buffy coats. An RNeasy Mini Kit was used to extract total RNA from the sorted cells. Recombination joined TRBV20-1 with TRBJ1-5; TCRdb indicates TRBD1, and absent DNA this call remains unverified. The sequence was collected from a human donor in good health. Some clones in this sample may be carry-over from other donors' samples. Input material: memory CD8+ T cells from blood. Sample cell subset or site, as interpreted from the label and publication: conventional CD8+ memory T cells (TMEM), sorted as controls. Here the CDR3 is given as CSARDQLGQGNQPQHF.